This paragraph reports one TCR beta chain. This entry is derived from a study of blood T cell repertoires in COVID-19. Turning to the study itself: Sites in the United States, Italy and Spain provided acute and convalescent COVID-19 samples. The analysed material was cDNA or gDNA that came from T cells, B-cell-depleted T cells, or PBMCs.

The method was immunoSEQ multiplex PCR; TCRdb's version includes in-frame clones alone and lacks a portion of them. Seen here are around 170,000 clones, about 81% observed once, and the top ten hold around 11%. The CDR3 contains 16 residues. Unmatched junction bases numbered 7, after V lost 0 bases and J lost 4 bases. Per germline, CDR1 ENHRY and CDR2 SYGVKD. This chain links TRBV10-3 with TRBJ2-7; 9 bases are a match to TRBD2. The TCR originated in a woman aged 80 or older with COVID-19, enrolled during active disease. Source material: peripheral blood. The CDR3 bases are TGTGCCATCAGTGAGTCAGGAAGCGGGGGGTGGTACGAGCAGTACTTC. Translation: CAISESGSGGWYEQYF.